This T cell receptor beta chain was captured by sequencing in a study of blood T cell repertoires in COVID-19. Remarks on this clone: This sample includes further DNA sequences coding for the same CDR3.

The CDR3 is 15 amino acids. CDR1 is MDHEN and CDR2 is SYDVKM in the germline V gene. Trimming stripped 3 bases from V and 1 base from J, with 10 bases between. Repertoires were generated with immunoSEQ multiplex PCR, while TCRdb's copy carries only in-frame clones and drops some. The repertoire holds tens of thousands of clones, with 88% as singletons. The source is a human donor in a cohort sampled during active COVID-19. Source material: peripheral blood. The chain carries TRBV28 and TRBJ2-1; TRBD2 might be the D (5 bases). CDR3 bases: TGTGCCAGCAGTTTGAGCGGCGGTTCCTACAATGAGCAGTTCTTC. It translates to CASSLSGGSYNEQFF. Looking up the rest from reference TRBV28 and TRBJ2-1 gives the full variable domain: DVKVTQSSRYLVKRTGEKVFLECVQDMDHENMFWYRQDPGLGLRLIYFSYDVKMKEKGDIPEGYSVSREKKERFSLILESASTNQTSMYLCASSLSGGSYNEQFFGPGTRLTVL.